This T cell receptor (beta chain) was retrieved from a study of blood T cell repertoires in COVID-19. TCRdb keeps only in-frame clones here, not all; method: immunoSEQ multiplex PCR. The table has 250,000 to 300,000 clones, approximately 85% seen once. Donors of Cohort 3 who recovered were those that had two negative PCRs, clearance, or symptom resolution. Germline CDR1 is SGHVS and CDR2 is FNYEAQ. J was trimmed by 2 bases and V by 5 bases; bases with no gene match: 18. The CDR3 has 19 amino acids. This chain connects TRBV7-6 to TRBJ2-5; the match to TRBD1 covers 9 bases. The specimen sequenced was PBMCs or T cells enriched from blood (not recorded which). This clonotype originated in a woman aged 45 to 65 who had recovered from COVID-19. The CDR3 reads CASSRTGGETRAGQETQYF. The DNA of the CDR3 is TGTGCCAGCAGCCGAACAGGGGGCGAAACGCGCGCGGGTCAAGAGACCCAGTACTTC.